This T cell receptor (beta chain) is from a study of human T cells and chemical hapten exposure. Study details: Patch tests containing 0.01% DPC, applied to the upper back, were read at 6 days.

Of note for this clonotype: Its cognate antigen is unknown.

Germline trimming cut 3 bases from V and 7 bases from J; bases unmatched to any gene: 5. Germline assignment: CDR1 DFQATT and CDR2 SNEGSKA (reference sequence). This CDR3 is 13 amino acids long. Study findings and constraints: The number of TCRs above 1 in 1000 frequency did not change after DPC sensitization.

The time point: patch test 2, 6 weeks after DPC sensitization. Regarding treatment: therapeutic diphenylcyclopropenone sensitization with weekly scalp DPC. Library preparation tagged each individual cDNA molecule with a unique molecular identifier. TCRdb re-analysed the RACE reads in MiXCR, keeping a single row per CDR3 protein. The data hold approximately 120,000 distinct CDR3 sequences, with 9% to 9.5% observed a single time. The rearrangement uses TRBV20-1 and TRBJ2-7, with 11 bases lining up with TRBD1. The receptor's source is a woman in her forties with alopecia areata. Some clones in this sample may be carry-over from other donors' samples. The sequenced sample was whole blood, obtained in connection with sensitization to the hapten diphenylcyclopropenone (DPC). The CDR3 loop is CSASRDRGWEQYF. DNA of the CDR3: TGCAGTGCTAGCCGGGACAGGGGGTGGGAGCAGTACTTC.